What follows are 27 T cell receptor beta chains derived from one specimen sequenced in a study of blood T cells in healthy people across ages. Combining a sample-barcoded 5' primer with a J-beta primer mix, a second PCR ran for roughly 7 to 12 cycles. One entry per CDR3 protein, called by TCRdb with MiXCR from the 5' RACE reads. This table holds over 1,200,000 distinct CDR3 sequences, 55% to 75% found once. Material for sequencing was blood. Receptors were obtained from a man aged 18 to 29 in good health.

The V gene is TRBV11-3, the J gene TRBJ2-5; D perhaps matches TRBD1 (6 bases). The germline gives CDR1 SGHNT, CDR2 YENEEA. CDR3 length: 15 residues. Deletions cut 1 base from V and 2 bases from J, with 11 bases between. This chain's CDR3 is CASSLGGQPQETQYF. The CDR3 DNA sequence: TGTGCCAGCAGCTTAGGTGGACAGCCGCAAGAGACCCAGTACTTC.

The chain has TRBV6-5 and TRBJ2-1, with 8 bases lining up with TRBD2. Germline V gene sequence: CDR1 MNHEY, CDR2 SVGAGI. The CDR3 runs to 18 residues. Germline trimming cut 3 bases from V and 4 bases from J; bases unmatched to any gene: 14. The DNA of the CDR3 is TGTGCCAGCAGTTATCGGAGAGGGGCGGGAGGCCTTTACAATGAGCAGTTCTTC. Protein product: CASSYRRGAGGLYNEQFF.

This chain connects TRBV13 to TRBJ2-1; D may correspond to TRBD1 or TRBD2 (5 bases each). The ends were cut back, 5 bases at V and 4 bases at J, with 15 bases in the middle. The CDR3 covers 15 residues. Germline-derived CDR1 and CDR2 are PRHDT and FYEKMQ (reference sequence). This chain's CDR3 is CASSGPGTDYNEQFF. CDR3 DNA sequence: TGTGCCAGCAGCGGGCCCGGGACGGATTACAATGAGCAGTTCTTC.

The V call is TRBV4-1, the J call TRBJ2-2; 7 bases are a match to TRBD1. The CDR3 loop spans 16 amino acids. V dropped 4 bases and J dropped 3; count of bases not matched to a gene: 8. Germline V gives CDR1 MGHRA, CDR2 YSYEKL. CDR3 in DNA: TGCGCCAGCAGCCGCCACAGGGGTGAGGACACCGGGGAGCTGTTTTTT. Its translation is CASSRHRGEDTGELFF.

J is TRBJ2-7 and V is TRBV11-2; 11 bases fit TRBD2. The CDR3 is 17 amino acids. V trimming: 4 bases; J trimming: 4 bases; junction bases outside the gene matches: 12. Germline loops: CDR1 SGHAT, CDR2 FQNNGV. The CDR3 coding sequence is TGTGCCAGCAGCTGGGGGGGGGGTAGCGGGAGGGCATACGAGCAGTACTTC. It is translated as CASSWGGGSGRAYEQYF.

The chain joins TRBV6-5 to TRBJ2-7, with a tentative D call TRBD2 (5 bases). The J call may be incorrect, as the DNA end agrees better with TRBJ2-5. CDR1 is MNHEY and CDR2 is SVGAGI in the germline V gene. The CDR3 consists of 14 residues. The CDR3 coding sequence is TGTGCCAGCAGTCTACGCGGGCCTAAAGAGACCCAGTACTTC. It is translated as CASSLRGPKETQYF.

This clonotype was seen repeatedly, ten times or more. This sequence joins TRBV6-1 and TRBJ1-5; 9 bases line up with TRBD1. Germline trimming cut 7 bases from V and 6 bases from J; bases unmatched to any gene: 10. CDR3 length: 15 residues. CDR1 is MNHNS and CDR2 is SASEGT in the germline V gene. The DNA for the CDR3 is TGTGCCAGCACGCAGCCGGGACAGGGTTTTCAGCCCCAGCATTTT. Translating gives CASTQPGQGFQPQHF.

The CDR3, as DNA: TGTGCCAGCTCAACACTCCAGAGGAACTATGGCTACACCTTC. This gives the protein CASSTLQRNYGYTF. The J gene is TRBJ1-2, the V gene TRBV18, with unresolved D. The germline CDR1 and CDR2 sequences are KGHSH and LQKENI. The CDR3 has 14 residues. Trimming removed 5 bases from V and 2 bases from J, with 12 bases in between.

The chain is built from TRBV6-6 and TRBJ2-7; D is unclear. CDR1 is MNHNY and CDR2 is SVGAGI in the germline V gene (reference sequence). This CDR3 spans 11 amino acids. The CDR3 is CASAVSYEQYF. The CDR3 region has the DNA TGTGCTTCGGCCGTCTCCTACGAGCAGTACTTC.

This chain uses TRBV5-1 with TRBJ2-1, with TRBD2 identical over 8 bases. This CDR3 has 14 amino acids. Germline loops: CDR1 SGHRS, CDR2 YFSETQ. V dropped 4 bases and J dropped 7; count of bases not matched to a gene: 7. CDR3: CASSPGGGGNEQFF. The CDR3 nucleotides read TGCGCCAGCAGCCCGGGGGGGGGTGGAAATGAGCAGTTCTTC.

V and J are TRBV9 and TRBJ2-3, with 9 bases identical to TRBD2. V dropped 4 bases and J dropped 8; count of bases not matched to a gene: 11. This CDR3 spans 15 amino acids. Per the germline V gene, CDR1 is SGDLS and CDR2 is YYNGEE. In DNA form, the CDR3 reads TGTGCCAGCAGCCCCGGGACTAGCTCGCATGTTACGCAGTATTTT. This gives the protein CASSPGTSSHVTQYF.

This clonotype has a single count. J is TRBJ1-2 and V is TRBV29-1, with TRBD1 matching 12 bases. V dropped 6 bases and J dropped 7; count of bases not matched to a gene: 9. CDR1 and CDR2 from the germline V gene are SQVTM and ANQGSEA. This CDR3 contains 14 residues. The CDR3 loop reads CSVAAGQGASGYTF. The CDR3 nucleotides read TGCAGCGTCGCTGCGGGACAGGGGGCCAGTGGCTACACCTTC.

The chain is built from TRBV28 and TRBJ2-3, with D uncertain. This CDR3 spans 16 amino acids. V shed 8 bases and J shed 2 bases, with 20 bases lying between them. Germline CDR1 and CDR2: MDHEN and SYDVKM. This chain's CDR3 is CASYSRPEESTDTQYF. CDR3 bases: TGTGCCAGCTATAGCAGGCCCGAGGAGTCCACAGATACGCAGTATTTT.

This clonotype has only a few counts. V usage is TRBV25-1 and J usage is TRBJ2-7, with TRBD2 matching over 9 bases. The CDR3 runs 15 residues. The germline V gene encodes CDR1 MGHDK and CDR2 SYGVNS. V lost 6 bases to trimming and J lost 3 bases; unmatched junction nucleotides: 9. CDR3 nucleotides: TGTGCCAGCAGCGTTAGCGGGGGAACGCTCTACGAGCAGTACTTC. Residues: CASSVSGGTLYEQYF.

This clonotype was seen a handful of times. The chain recombines TRBV6-1 with TRBJ1-1; 9 bases are a match to TRBD1. The germline gives CDR1 MNHNS, CDR2 SASEGT. CDR3 length: 15 amino acids. Germline trimming cut 5 bases from V and 4 bases from J; bases unmatched to any gene: 8. The CDR3 sequence: CASSHRGRGVTEAFF. Written as DNA, the CDR3 is TGTGCCAGCAGTCACAGGGGGCGAGGGGTCACTGAAGCTTTCTTT.

The rearrangement uses TRBV9 and TRBJ2-5; 13 nucleotides agree with TRBD2. CDR3 length equals 14 residues. CDR1 is SGDLS, CDR2 YYNGEE, per germline. The J segment lost 8 bases and the V segment lost 4 bases, leaving 5 bases of the junction unmatched. The CDR3 is CASSLRTSGGTQYF. The CDR3 nucleotides are TGTGCCAGCAGCCTCCGGACTAGCGGGGGAACCCAGTACTTC.

In this sample, this clonotype turned up once. This sequence joins TRBV7-7 and TRBJ2-1; D gene ambiguous. Trimming left V 5 bases short and J 7 bases short, with 18 bases between. This CDR3 contains 15 residues. The germline gives CDR1 SSHAT, CDR2 FNYEAQ (reference sequence). The CDR3 DNA follows: TGTGCCAGCAGCCTCTTTTTCCCCCCCAGGAATGAGCAGTTCTTC. It codes for CASSLFFPPRNEQFF.

The CDR3 DNA reads TGTGCCAGCAGTTACAACACCTTCCAATACAATGAGCAGTTCTTC. It yields the protein CASSYNTFQYNEQFF. This chain connects TRBV6-2 or TRBV6-3 to TRBJ2-1, with D uncertain. Trimming cost V 2 bases and J 4 bases, with 12 bases left between them. There are 15 residues in the CDR3. The germline gives CDR1 MNHEY, CDR2 SVGEGT.

The rearrangement joins TRBV25-1 to TRBJ1-2, with no clear D. This CDR3 has 12 residues. Trimming left V 4 bases short and J 8 bases short, with 11 bases between. Germline lookup yields CDR1 MGHDK and CDR2 SYGVNS. CDR3 DNA: TGTGCCAGCAGTGGGTCGGCGTCGGGCTACACCTTC. This gives the protein CASSGSASGYTF.

The CDR3 DNA follows: TGTGCCAGCAGCCCACGAGGATGGGAAGCAGTCTCTGGCTACACCTTC. Translation gives CASSPRGWEAVSGYTF. The chain couples TRBV7-9 to TRBJ1-2; no clear D gene. Trimming removed 5 bases from V and 7 bases from J, with 23 bases in between. CDR1 SEHNR and CDR2 FQNEAQ come from the germline V gene (reference sequence). The CDR3 has 16 residues.

The chain links TRBV7-2 to TRBJ2-7; D is unresolved. Looked up from germline, CDR1 is SGHTA and CDR2 is FQGNSA. The CDR3 loop spans 16 amino acids. Between the trimmed V and J ends, which lost 1 base and 7 bases, there was a span of 20 bases. The CDR3 here is CASSLVGQEIYNEQYF. In nucleotides, the CDR3 is TGTGCCAGCAGCTTAGTTGGCCAGGAGATATACAATGAGCAGTACTTC.

CDR3 sequence: CASSYQGGGSYNEQFF. CDR3 sequence (DNA): TGTGCCAGCAGTTACCAGGGTGGAGGCTCCTACAATGAGCAGTTCTTC. This chain joins TRBV27 and TRBJ2-1; the D gene could be TRBD1 or TRBD2 (5 bases each). CDR1 and CDR2 from the germline V gene are MNHEY and SMNVEV (reference sequence). Trimming removed 4 bases from V and 0 bases from J, with 13 bases in between. This CDR3 has 16 amino acids.

This chain links TRBV4-1 with TRBJ2-5, with TRBD2 matching over 7 bases. The trim removed 6 bases at V and 5 bases at J, leaving 12 bases unmatched. In germline, CDR1 is MGHRA, CDR2 YSYEKL. The CDR3 sequence is 15 residues long. The CDR3 loop reads CASSYRDYDRETQYF. In DNA form, the CDR3 reads TGCGCCAGCAGTTACCGGGACTACGATCGCGAGACCCAGTACTTC.

The CDR3 reads CASSLWGDTYNEQFF. DNA for the CDR3: TGTGCCAGCAGCTTATGGGGAGACACCTACAATGAGCAGTTCTTC. The rearrangement links TRBV5-5 to TRBJ2-1; a weak D match, TRBD2 (5 bases). The CDR3 length is 15 residues. Trimming cost V 2 bases and J 2 bases, with 11 bases left between them. Germline V gives CDR1 SGHKS, CDR2 YYEKEE (reference sequence).

The V and J genes are TRBV15 and TRBJ1-2; possible D gene TRBD1, 5 bases. Between the trimmed V and J ends, which lost 6 bases and 4 bases, there was a span of 12 bases. The CDR3 length is 13 residues. Germline V lookup: CDR1 LNHNV, CDR2 YYDKDF (reference sequence). DNA of the CDR3: TGTGCCACCAGTATACACGGGGGCTATGGCTACACCTTC. Translation gives CATSIHGGYGYTF.

This rearrangement joins TRBV4-1 to TRBJ2-1; TRBD1 agrees at 7 bases. Germline assignment: CDR1 MGHRA and CDR2 YSYEKL. CDR3 length: 17 residues. Losses at the gene ends were 4 bases for V and 6 bases for J; bases not matched to a gene: 15. In DNA form, the CDR3 reads TGCGCCAGCAGCCTCTCCCCGGCAGGGGGTTTCGGCAATGAGCAGTTCTTC. Protein: CASSLSPAGGFGNEQFF.

On this clonotype: One end of the junction is discordant with germline, which a read error may explain. V usage is TRBV6-5 and J usage is TRBJ1-1; D possibly corresponds to TRBD1 (6 bases). CDR1 MNHEY and CDR2 SVGAGI come from the germline V gene. The CDR3 has 11 amino acids. Here the CDR3 DNA reads TGTGCCTGCAGCGGACAGTTTGAAGCTTTCTTT. It is translated as CACSGQFEAFF.